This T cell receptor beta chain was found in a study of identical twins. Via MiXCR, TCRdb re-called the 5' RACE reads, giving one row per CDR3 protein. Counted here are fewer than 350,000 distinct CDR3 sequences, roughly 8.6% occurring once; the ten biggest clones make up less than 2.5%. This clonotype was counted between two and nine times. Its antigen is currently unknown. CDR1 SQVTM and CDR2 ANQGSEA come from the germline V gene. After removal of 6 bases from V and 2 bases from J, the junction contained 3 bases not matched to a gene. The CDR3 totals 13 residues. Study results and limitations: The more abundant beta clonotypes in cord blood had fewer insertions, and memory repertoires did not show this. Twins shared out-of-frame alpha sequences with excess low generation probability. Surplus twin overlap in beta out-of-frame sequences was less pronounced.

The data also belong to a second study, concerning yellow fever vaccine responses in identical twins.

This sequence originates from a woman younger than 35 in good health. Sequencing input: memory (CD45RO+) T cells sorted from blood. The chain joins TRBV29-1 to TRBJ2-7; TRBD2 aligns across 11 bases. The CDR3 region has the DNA TGCAGCGTGGGACTAGCGGAACCCTACGAGCAGTACTTC. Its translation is CSVGLAEPYEQYF.